This T cell receptor beta chain derives from a study of identifying expanded T cells in peripheral blood. TCRdb's copy holds only in-frame clones and misses some; the assay was immunoSEQ multiplex PCR. Of about 81,000 clones listed, 84% are singletons. This clone was counted between two and nine times. The CDR3 is made up of 20 amino acids. The receptor comes from a person aged 18 to 70 in good health. The gene calls are TRBV21-1 and TRBJ2-2. TRBV21-1 is labeled a pseudogene. The sequenced sample consisted of blood. CDR3 amino acids: CASSKQGMANINANTGELFF. The CDR3 nucleotides read TGTGCCAGCAGCAAACAAGGGATGGCGAACATTAATGCGAACACCGGGGAGCTGTTTTTT.